These T cell receptor beta chains were read from a single sample in a study of cytomegalovirus exposure and HLA in healthy donors. Assay used: immunoSEQ multiplex PCR; TCRdb lists only in-frame clones, some missing. Among over 50,000 clones listed, approximately 74% were seen once. Sequenced input: PBMCs. Receptors originate from a man in his forties in good health and CMV-seropositive. The CDR3 runs from the conserved cysteine through the conserved F or W. Each record gives: CDR3 protein, J gene, V gene.

CDR3aa: CASSPPPGQGETQYF; j_gene: TRBJ2-5; v_gene: TRBV7-9
CDR3aa: CASRGAGYTDTQYF; j_gene: TRBJ2-3; v_gene: TRBV2
CDR3aa: CASSLGDRVGTGELFF; j_gene: TRBJ2-2; v_gene: TRBV7-8
CDR3aa: CASSTPFSGWNTEAFF; j_gene: TRBJ1-1; v_gene: TRBV19
CDR3aa: CATRGSSVYGNEKLFF; j_gene: TRBJ1-4; v_gene: TRBV10-3
CDR3aa: CASTRGQGPRHEQYF; j_gene: TRBJ2-7; v_gene: TRBV7-9
CDR3aa: CASSLGGPATGNTIYF; j_gene: TRBJ1-3; v_gene: TRBV11-2
CDR3aa: CSVDVLGQTGANVLTF; j_gene: TRBJ2-6; v_gene: TRBV29-1
CDR3aa: CATGSGTSSSGANVLTF; j_gene: TRBJ2-6; v_gene: TRBV2
CDR3aa: CSVAGVGAVVTEAFF; j_gene: TRBJ1-1; v_gene: TRBV29-1
CDR3aa: CASSMGGGGYNEQFF; j_gene: TRBJ2-1; v_gene: TRBV19
CDR3aa: CAWSGQGNYGYTF; j_gene: TRBJ1-2; v_gene: TRBV30
CDR3aa: CSSSPGGGTGRGEQYF; j_gene: TRBJ2-7; v_gene: TRBV7-9
CDR3aa: CASTRKTGGSGNQPQHF; j_gene: TRBJ1-5; v_gene: TRBV19
CDR3aa: CASSPRTGWDTEAFF; j_gene: TRBJ1-1; v_gene: TRBV14
CDR3aa: CAWSRTGGLYNEQFF; j_gene: TRBJ2-1; v_gene: TRBV30
CDR3aa: CASSLDSGRLDEQFF; j_gene: TRBJ2-1; v_gene: TRBV7-2
CDR3aa: CASSLSRDSGTGELFF; j_gene: TRBJ2-2; v_gene: TRBV5-1
CDR3aa: CASSQDRDLIYGYTF; j_gene: TRBJ1-2; v_gene: TRBV7-2
CDR3aa: CASSVAGGPTDTQYF; j_gene: TRBJ2-3; v_gene: TRBV19
CDR3aa: CASSHRGSNTEAFF; j_gene: TRBJ1-1; v_gene: TRBV14
CDR3aa: CASNLNMGSNSPLHF; j_gene: TRBJ1-6; v_gene: TRBV5-6
CDR3aa: CSVTGADGNTIYF; j_gene: TRBJ1-3; v_gene: TRBV29-1
CDR3aa: CASRPDSSGANVLTF; j_gene: TRBJ2-6; v_gene: TRBV6-5
CDR3aa: CSSSLGGVGDF; j_gene: TRBJ1-2; v_gene: TRBV7-9
CDR3aa: CAAGLAGGADTQYF; j_gene: TRBJ2-3; v_gene: TRBV19
CDR3aa: CASSLGAGRQPQHF; j_gene: TRBJ1-5; v_gene: TRBV7-9
CDR3aa: CASSLRVGELFF; j_gene: TRBJ2-2; v_gene: TRBV6-6
CDR3aa: CASSPPRWPMNTEAFF; j_gene: TRBJ1-1; v_gene: TRBV14
CDR3aa: CAWSRGASEEQYF; j_gene: TRBJ2-7; v_gene: TRBV30
CDR3aa: CASSNEAPPGQETQYF; j_gene: TRBJ2-5; v_gene: TRBV21-1
CDR3aa: CASSLGLIKAGELFF; j_gene: TRBJ2-2; v_gene: TRBV6-5
CDR3aa: CASSLSQNTEAFF; j_gene: TRBJ1-1; v_gene: TRBV7-3
CDR3aa: CASSEAGKGLAGGNEQFF; j_gene: TRBJ2-1; v_gene: TRBV2
CDR3aa: CASSLGGQGENEQFF; j_gene: TRBJ2-1; v_gene: TRBV5-6
CDR3aa: CAWTPQGWQGYTF; j_gene: TRBJ1-2; v_gene: TRBV30
CDR3aa: CASSSSGQPSPLHF; j_gene: TRBJ1-6; v_gene: TRBV12-1
CDR3aa: CASSSGTGTPDTQYF; j_gene: TRBJ2-3; v_gene: TRBV5-8
CDR3aa: CASSLGTQPLSNYGYTF; j_gene: TRBJ1-2; v_gene: TRBV11-2
CDR3aa: CASSLGGQGVYEQYF; j_gene: TRBJ2-7; v_gene: TRBV7-2
CDR3aa: CASSSEDRHYF; j_gene: TRBJ2-7; v_gene: TRBV6-5
CDR3aa: CASRRNRGGGETQYF; j_gene: TRBJ2-5; v_gene: TRBV19
CDR3aa: CASSSQGPKNIQYF; j_gene: TRBJ2-4; v_gene: TRBV11-2
CDR3aa: CASKGTGGRETQYF; j_gene: TRBJ2-5; v_gene: TRBV6-6
CDR3aa: CASSLAPGSDEQFF; j_gene: TRBJ2-1; v_gene: TRBV5-1
CDR3aa: CASSFLRQETQYF; j_gene: TRBJ2-5; v_gene: TRBV5-6
CDR3aa: CASSLERAGEQFF; j_gene: TRBJ2-1; v_gene: TRBV11-1
CDR3aa: CASSRQGDYEQYF; j_gene: TRBJ2-7; v_gene: TRBV19
CDR3aa: CSATTSGRLYF; j_gene: TRBJ2-7; v_gene: TRBV20-1
CDR3aa: CASSLLGTTGLGETQYF; j_gene: TRBJ2-5; v_gene: TRBV7-2
CDR3aa: CASSLFQGTEAFF; j_gene: TRBJ1-1; v_gene: TRBV27
CDR3aa: CASSLTSGGLSDTQYF; j_gene: TRBJ2-3; v_gene: TRBV13
CDR3aa: CASRGRDTQCF; j_gene: TRBJ2-3; v_gene: TRBV7-6
CDR3aa: CASSLYDRGFGYTF; j_gene: TRBJ1-2; v_gene: TRBV27
CDR3aa: CASSPGTRSGDTQYF; j_gene: TRBJ2-3; v_gene: TRBV7-3
CDR3aa: CASSETGGYEQYF; j_gene: TRBJ2-7; v_gene: TRBV19
CDR3aa: CASSFLAGGQETQYF; j_gene: TRBJ2-5; v_gene: TRBV27
CDR3aa: CASSRTGWAYEQYF; j_gene: -; v_gene: TRBV11-3
CDR3aa: CASESGGMAGYTF; j_gene: TRBJ1-2; v_gene: TRBV13